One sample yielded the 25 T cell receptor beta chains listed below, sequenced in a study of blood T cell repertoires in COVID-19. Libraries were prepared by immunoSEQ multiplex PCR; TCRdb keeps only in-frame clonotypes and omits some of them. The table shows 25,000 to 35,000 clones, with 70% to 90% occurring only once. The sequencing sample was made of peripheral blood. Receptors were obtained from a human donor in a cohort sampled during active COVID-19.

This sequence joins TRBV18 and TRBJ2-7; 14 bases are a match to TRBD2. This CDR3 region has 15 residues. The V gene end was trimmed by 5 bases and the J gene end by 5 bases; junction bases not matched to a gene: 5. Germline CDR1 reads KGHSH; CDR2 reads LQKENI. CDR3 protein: CASSSGTSGSNEQYF. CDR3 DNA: TGTGCCAGCTCATCCGGGACTAGCGGGAGTAACGAGCAGTACTTC.

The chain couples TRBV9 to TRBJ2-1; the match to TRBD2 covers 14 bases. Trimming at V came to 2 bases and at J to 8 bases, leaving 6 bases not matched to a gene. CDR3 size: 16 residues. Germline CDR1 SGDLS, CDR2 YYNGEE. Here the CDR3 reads CASSVSWTSGRHEQFF. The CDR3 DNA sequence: TGTGCCAGCAGCGTTTCCTGGACTAGCGGGAGGCATGAGCAGTTCTTC.

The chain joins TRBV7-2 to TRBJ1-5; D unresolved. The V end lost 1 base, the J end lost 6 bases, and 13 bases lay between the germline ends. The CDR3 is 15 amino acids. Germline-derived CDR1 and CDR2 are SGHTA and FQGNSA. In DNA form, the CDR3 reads TGTGCCAGCAGCTTAGAAGGAGGGCCTGGTCAGCCCCAGCATTTT. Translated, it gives CASSLEGGPGQPQHF. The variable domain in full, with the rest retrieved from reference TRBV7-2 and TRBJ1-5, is GAGVSQSPSNKVTEKGKDVELRCDPISGHTALYWYRQSLGQGLEFLIYFQGNSAPDKSGLPSDRFSAERTGGSVSTLTIQRTQQEDSAVYLCASSLEGGPGQPQHFGDGTRLSIL.

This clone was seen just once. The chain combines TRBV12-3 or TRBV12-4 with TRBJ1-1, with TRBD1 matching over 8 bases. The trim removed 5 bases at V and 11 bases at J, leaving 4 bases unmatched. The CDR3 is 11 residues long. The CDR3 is CASSDRGGAFF. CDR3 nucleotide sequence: TGTGCCAGCAGTGACAGGGGCGGGGCTTTCTTT.

CDR3 DNA sequence: TGTGCCAGCAGCTCGTCCGGGACACTCACGCGCTATGGCTACACCTTC. It specifies CASSSSGTLTRYGYTF. The chain combines TRBV5-5 with TRBJ1-2, with a weak D call TRBD1 (6 bases). The CDR3 is 16 amino acids. Germline V gene sequence: CDR1 SGHKS, CDR2 YYEKEE (reference sequence). V dropped 3 bases and J dropped 4 bases, with 19 bases sitting between them.

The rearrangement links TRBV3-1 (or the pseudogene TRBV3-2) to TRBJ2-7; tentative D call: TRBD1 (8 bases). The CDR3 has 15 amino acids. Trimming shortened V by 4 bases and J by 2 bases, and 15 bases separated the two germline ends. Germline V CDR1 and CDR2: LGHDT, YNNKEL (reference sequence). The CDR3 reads CASSLGGTGTYEQYF. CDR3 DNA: TGTGCCAGCAGCCTCGGGGGGACAGGAACCTACGAGCAGTACTTC.

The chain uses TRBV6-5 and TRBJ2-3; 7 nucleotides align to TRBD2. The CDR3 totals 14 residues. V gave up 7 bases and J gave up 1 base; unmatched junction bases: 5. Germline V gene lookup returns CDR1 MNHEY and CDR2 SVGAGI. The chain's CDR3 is CASILAVGTDTQYF. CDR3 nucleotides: TGTGCCAGCATTCTAGCGGTTGGCACAGATACGCAGTATTTT.

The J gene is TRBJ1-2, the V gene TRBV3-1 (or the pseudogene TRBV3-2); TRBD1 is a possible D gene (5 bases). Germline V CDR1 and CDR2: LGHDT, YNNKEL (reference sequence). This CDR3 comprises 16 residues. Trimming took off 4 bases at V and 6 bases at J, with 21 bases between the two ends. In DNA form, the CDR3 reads TGTGCCAGCAGCCCGAAAACGAACGAATGGGGGGATGGCTACACCTTC. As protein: CASSPKTNEWGDGYTF.

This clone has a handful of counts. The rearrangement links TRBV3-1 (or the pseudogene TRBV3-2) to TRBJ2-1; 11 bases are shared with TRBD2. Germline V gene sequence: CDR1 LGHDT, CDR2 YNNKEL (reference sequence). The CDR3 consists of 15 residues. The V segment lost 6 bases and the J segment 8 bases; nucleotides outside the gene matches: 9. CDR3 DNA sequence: TGTGCCAGCAGTCGCACTAGCGGGAGAGCGGATGAGCAGTTCTTC. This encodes CASSRTSGRADEQFF.

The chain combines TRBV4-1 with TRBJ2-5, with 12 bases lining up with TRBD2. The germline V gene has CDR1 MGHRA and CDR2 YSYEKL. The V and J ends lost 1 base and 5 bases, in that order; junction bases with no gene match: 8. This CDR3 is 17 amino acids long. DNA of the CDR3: TGCGCCAGCAGCCAAGGTCCACTAGCGGGAGGATTCGAGACCCAGTACTTC. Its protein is CASSQGPLAGGFETQYF.

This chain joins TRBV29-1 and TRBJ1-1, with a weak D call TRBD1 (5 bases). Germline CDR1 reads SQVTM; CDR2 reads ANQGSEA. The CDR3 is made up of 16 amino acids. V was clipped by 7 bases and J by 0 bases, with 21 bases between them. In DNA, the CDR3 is TGCAGCGCCTCCCCGGGGGGGGGTAGTATGAACACTGAAGCTTTCTTT. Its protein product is CSASPGGGSMNTEAFF.

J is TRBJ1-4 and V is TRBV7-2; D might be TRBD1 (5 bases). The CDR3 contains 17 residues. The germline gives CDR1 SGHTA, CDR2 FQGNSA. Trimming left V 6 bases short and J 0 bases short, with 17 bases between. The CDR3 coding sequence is TGTGCCAGCAGTTCCCGGGGGGGGTTTGCAACTAATGAAAAACTGTTTTTT. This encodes CASSSRGGFATNEKLFF.

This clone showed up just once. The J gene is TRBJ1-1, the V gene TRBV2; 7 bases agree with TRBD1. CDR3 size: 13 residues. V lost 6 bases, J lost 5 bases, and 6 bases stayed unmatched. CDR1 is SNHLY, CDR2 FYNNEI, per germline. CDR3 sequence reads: CASRDRVGTEAFF. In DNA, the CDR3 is TGTGCCAGCAGAGACAGGGTTGGGACTGAAGCTTTCTTT. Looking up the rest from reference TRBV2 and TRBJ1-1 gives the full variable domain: EPEVTQTPSHQVTQMGQEVILRCVPISNHLYFYWYRQILGQKVEFLVSFYNNEISEKSEIFDDQFSVERPDGSNFTLKIRSTKLEDSAMYFCASRDRVGTEAFFGQGTRLTVV.

The CDR3 bases are TGTGCCAGCAGCGTAGAAATTAGCGTACCCGGGGAGCTGTTTTTT. Translating it yields CASSVEISVPGELFF. The V and J genes are TRBV9 and TRBJ2-2; perhaps TRBD2 as D (5 bases). The CDR3 length is 15 residues. Germline CDR1 SGDLS, CDR2 YYNGEE. V lost 0 bases and J lost 6, with 12 bases in between. The variable domain in full, completed from reference TRBV9 and TRBJ2-2, reads DSGVTQTPKHLITATGQRVTLRCSPRSGDLSVYWYQQSLDQGLQFLIQYYNGEERAKGNILERFSAQQFPDLHSELNLSSLELGDSALYFCASSVEISVPGELFFGEGSRLTVL.

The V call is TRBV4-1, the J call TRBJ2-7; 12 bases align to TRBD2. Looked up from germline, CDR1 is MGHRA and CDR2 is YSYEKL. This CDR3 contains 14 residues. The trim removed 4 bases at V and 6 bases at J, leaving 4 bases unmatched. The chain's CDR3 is CASSPQGLAGEQYF. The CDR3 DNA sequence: TGCGCCAGCAGCCCCCAGGGACTAGCGGGCGAGCAGTACTTC.

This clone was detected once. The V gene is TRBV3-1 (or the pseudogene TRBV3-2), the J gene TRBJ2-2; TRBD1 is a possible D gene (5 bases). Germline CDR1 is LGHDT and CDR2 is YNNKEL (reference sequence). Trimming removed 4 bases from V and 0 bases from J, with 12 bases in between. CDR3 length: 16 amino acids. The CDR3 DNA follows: TGTGCCAGCAGCCTCCGACAGAAATCGAACACCGGGGAGCTGTTTTTT. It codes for CASSLRQKSNTGELFF.

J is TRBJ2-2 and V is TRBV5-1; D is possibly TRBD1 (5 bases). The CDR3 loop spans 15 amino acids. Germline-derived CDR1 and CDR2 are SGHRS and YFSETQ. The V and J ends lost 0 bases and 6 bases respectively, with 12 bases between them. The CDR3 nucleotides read TGCGCCAGCAGCTTGGCCTCGCAGGGCCCCGGGGAGCTGTTTTTT. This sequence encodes CASSLASQGPGELFF. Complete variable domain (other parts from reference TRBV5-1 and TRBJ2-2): KAGVTQTPRYLIKTRGQQVTLSCSPISGHRSVSWYQQTPGQGLQFLFEYFSETQRNKGNFPGRFSGRQFSNSRSEMNVSTLELGDSALYLCASSLASQGPGELFFGEGSRLTVL.

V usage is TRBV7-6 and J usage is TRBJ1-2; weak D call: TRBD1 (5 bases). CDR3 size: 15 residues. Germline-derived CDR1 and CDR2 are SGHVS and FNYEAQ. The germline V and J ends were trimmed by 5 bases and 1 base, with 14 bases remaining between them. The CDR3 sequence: CASSPTDRLNYGYTF. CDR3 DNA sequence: TGTGCCAGCAGCCCTACCGACAGACTTAACTATGGCTACACCTTC.

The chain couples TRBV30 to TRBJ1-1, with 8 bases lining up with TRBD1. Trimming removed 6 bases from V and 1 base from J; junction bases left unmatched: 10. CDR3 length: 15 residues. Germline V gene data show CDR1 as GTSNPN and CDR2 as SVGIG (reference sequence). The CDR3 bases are TGTGCCTGTACCCTTCAGGGGGCAAGGAACACTGAAGCTTTCTTT. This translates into CACTLQGARNTEAFF.

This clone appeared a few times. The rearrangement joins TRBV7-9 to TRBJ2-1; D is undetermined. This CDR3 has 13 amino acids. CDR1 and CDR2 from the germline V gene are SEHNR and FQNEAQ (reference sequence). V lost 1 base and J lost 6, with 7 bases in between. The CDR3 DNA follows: TGTGCCAGCAGCTTAGTACTGCCCAATGAGCAGTTCTTC. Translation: CASSLVLPNEQFF.

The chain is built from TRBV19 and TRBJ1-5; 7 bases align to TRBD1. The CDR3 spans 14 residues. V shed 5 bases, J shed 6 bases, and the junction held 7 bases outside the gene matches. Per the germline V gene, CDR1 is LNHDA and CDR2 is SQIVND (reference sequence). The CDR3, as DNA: TGTGCCAGTAGTGTACAGACAGGGTCTCAGCCCCAGCATTTT. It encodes CASSVQTGSQPQHF.

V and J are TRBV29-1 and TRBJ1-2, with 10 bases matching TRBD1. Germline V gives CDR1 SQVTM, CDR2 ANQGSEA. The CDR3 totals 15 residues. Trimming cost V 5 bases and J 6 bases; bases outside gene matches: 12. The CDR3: CSVSGQGIFTDGYTF. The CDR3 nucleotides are TGCAGCGTTTCGGGACAGGGGATATTTACGGATGGCTACACCTTC.

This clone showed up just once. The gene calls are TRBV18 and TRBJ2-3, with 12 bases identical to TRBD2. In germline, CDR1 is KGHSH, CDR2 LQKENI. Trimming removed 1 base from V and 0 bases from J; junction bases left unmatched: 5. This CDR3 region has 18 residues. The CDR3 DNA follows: TGTGCCAGCTCACCACGGTCACTAGCGGGGGGAAGCACAGATACGCAGTATTTT. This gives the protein CASSPRSLAGGSTDTQYF. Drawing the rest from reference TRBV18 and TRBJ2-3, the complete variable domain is NAGVMQNPRHLVRRRGQEARLRCSPMKGHSHVYWYRQLPEEGLKFMVYLQKENIIDESGMPKERFSAEFPKEGPSILRIQQVVRGDSAAYFCASSPRSLAGGSTDTQYFGPGTRLTVL.

CDR3 region: CAWSVPGDIATNEKLFF. DNA for the CDR3: TGTGCCTGGAGTGTACCGGGGGATATTGCAACTAATGAAAAACTGTTTTTT. V and J are TRBV30 and TRBJ1-4; TRBD1 might be the D (5 bases). From germline, CDR1 is GTSNPN and CDR2 SVGIG (reference sequence). The V end lost 0 bases, the J end lost 0 bases, and 14 bases lay between the germline ends. The CDR3 totals 17 residues.

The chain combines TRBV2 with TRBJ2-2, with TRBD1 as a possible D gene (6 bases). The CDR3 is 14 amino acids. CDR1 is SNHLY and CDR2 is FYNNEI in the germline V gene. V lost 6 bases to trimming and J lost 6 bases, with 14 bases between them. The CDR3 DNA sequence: TGTGCCAGCAGAGTTCAGGGGACACCCGGGGAGCTGTTTTTT. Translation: CASRVQGTPGELFF.